The next 28 T cell receptor beta chains were all read from a single sample in a study of graft-versus-host responses after intestinal transplantation (dated by TCRdb to about 2021). The library was built by means of the immunoSEQ multiplex PCR assay. TCRdb limited this immuneACCESS table to in-frame rearrangements with V and J called. A share of clones is missing; checked studies link under half to unresolved V genes, and the rest is unexplained. For this sample there are roughly 93,000 clones; approximately 92% appear just once. Of the sample, roughly 0.5% falls within the top ten clones. The sample's time point label, in plain terms: cells obtained before transplantation from donor or recipient. These receptors have no known antigen. Specimen: unstimulated CD8+ T cells sorted from spleen or lymph node cells, collected before intestinal transplant. These receptors were obtained from a human donor who received an intestinal transplant.

This chain links TRBV5-1 with TRBJ1-1, with no clear D. Per the germline V gene, CDR1 is SGHRS and CDR2 is YFSETQ. V gave up 2 bases and J gave up 0 bases, with 17 bases separating them. CDR3 length: 17 residues. CDR3 coding DNA: TGCGCCAGCAGCTTTCGGAACGGATTACAGATGAACACTGAAGCTTTCTTT. It codes for CASSFRNGLQMNTEAFF.

A few counts support this clone. This chain joins TRBV6-9 and TRBJ2-7, with 9 bases that match TRBD2. The CDR3 length is 18 residues. V lost 5 bases to trimming and J lost 0 bases; unmatched junction nucleotides: 14. Germline lookup yields CDR1 MNHGY and CDR2 SVAAGI. Written as DNA, the CDR3 is TGTGCCAGCAGTCGGAGAGGGCTAGCGGGATGCAACTCCTACGAGCAGTACTTC. It encodes CASSRRGLAGCNSYEQYF.

The chain uses TRBV6-1 and TRBJ2-7; 10 bases are shared with TRBD2. In germline, CDR1 is MNHNS, CDR2 SASEGT. V gave up 4 bases and J gave up 4 bases; unmatched junction bases: 1. The CDR3 is 13 amino acids. The CDR3 region is CASSVAGGYEQYF. The CDR3 DNA follows: TGTGCCAGCAGTGTAGCGGGAGGTTACGAGCAGTACTTC.

Written as DNA, the CDR3 is TGTGCCAGCAGTTTATACCGGGGGTCCTACGAGCAGTACTTC. This sequence encodes CASSLYRGSYEQYF. The chain carries TRBV27 and TRBJ2-7; maybe TRBD2 (6 bases). The CDR3 extends over 14 amino acids. The germline gives CDR1 MNHEY, CDR2 SMNVEV (reference sequence). The V and J ends lost 1 base and 1 base respectively, with 8 bases between them.

V and J are TRBV27 and TRBJ2-7; TRBD1 aligns across 8 bases. The CDR3 covers 15 residues. In germline, CDR1 is MNHEY, CDR2 SMNVEV (reference sequence). With V trimmed by 5 bases and J by 0 bases, 6 bases remained unmatched. In nucleotides, the CDR3 is TGTGCCAGCAGTCCGGGGACAGGCCTCTCCTACGAGCAGTACTTC. Translation: CASSPGTGLSYEQYF.

In DNA, the CDR3 is TGTGCCAGCAGCTCCCTAGCGGGAATCTCCTACGAGCAGTACTTC. Translating gives CASSSLAGISYEQYF. The J gene is TRBJ2-7, the V gene TRBV7-8; 9 nucleotides align to TRBD2. The germline V gene has CDR1 SGHVS and CDR2 FQNEAQ. V dropped 4 bases and J dropped 0; count of bases not matched to a gene: 4. The CDR3 spans 15 residues. The entire variable domain, with the rest obtained from reference TRBV7-8 and TRBJ2-7, is as follows: GAGVSQSPRYKVAKRGQDVALRCDPISGHVSLFWYQQALGQGPEFLTYFQNEAQLDKSGLPSDRFFAERPEGSVSTLKIQRTQQEDSAVYLCASSSLAGISYEQYFGPGTRLTVT.

V usage is TRBV7-9 and J usage is TRBJ2-4; 7 nucleotides agree with TRBD1. Germline trimming cut 5 bases from V and 5 bases from J; bases unmatched to any gene: 3. There are 13 residues in the CDR3. Germline-derived CDR1 and CDR2 are SEHNR and FQNEAQ (reference sequence). The CDR3 region is CASSPGTENIQYF. DNA of the CDR3: TGTGCCAGCAGCCCAGGGACAGAAAACATTCAGTACTTC.

This clone has more than one count but fewer than ten. Other DNA sequences in the same sample also yield this CDR3. The chain combines TRBV2 with TRBJ1-1, with D possibly matching TRBD1 (5 bases). The germline gives CDR1 SNHLY, CDR2 FYNNEI. The CDR3 length is 13 residues. V was cut by 3 bases and J by 5 bases, with 10 bases left in between. The CDR3 protein is CASSDSGGTEAFF. In DNA, the CDR3 is TGTGCCAGCAGTGACTCCGGGGGGACTGAAGCTTTCTTT.

The V call is TRBV30, the J call TRBJ2-1, with D uncertain. The CDR3 sequence is 12 residues long. Germline V gives CDR1 GTSNPN, CDR2 SVGIG (reference sequence). Trimming left V 0 bases short and J 10 bases short, with 10 bases between. The CDR3 nucleotides are TGTGCCTGGAGTGTATCGCGAAGCGAGCAGTTCTTC. Its translation is CAWSVSRSEQFF.

V and J are TRBV5-4 and TRBJ2-2, with a weak D call TRBD1 (6 bases). In germline, CDR1 is SGHNT, CDR2 YYREEE (reference sequence). Trimming left V 4 bases short and J 6 bases short, with 13 bases between. This CDR3 contains 14 residues. The CDR3 region has the DNA TGTGCCAGCAGCCCAGGGGTAGGGGCCGGGGAGCTGTTTTTT. Translating gives CASSPGVGAGELFF.

The chain uses TRBV7-2 and TRBJ2-7; D unresolved. Trimming left V 5 bases short and J 2 bases short, with 13 bases between. The CDR3 consists of 14 residues. Germline CDR1 and CDR2: SGHTA and FQGNSA. The DNA for the CDR3 is TGTGCCAGCAGCCCAGTCCTTCTTGCCTACGAGCAGTACTTC. It codes for CASSPVLLAYEQYF.

The chain has TRBV5-6 and TRBJ1-3, with 11 bases lining up with TRBD1. V shed 2 bases, J shed 8 bases, and the junction held 3 bases outside the gene matches. The CDR3 is 14 amino acids. Per germline, CDR1 SGHDT and CDR2 YYEEEE. As DNA, the CDR3 is TGTGCCAGCAGCTTCGGACAGGGGGCATACACCATATATTTT. Protein: CASSFGQGAYTIYF.

The chain has TRBV2 and TRBJ1-6; D is unresolved. There are 16 residues in the CDR3. Trimming removed 4 bases from V and 4 bases from J, with 14 bases in between. The germline CDR1 and CDR2 sequences are SNHLY and FYNNEI. As DNA, the CDR3 is TGTGCCAGCAGTGTCCCTCAACGGGAGTATAATTCACCCCTCCACTTT. This translates into CASSVPQREYNSPLHF.

The chain has TRBV27 and TRBJ2-7; TRBD2 agrees at 9 bases. Germline V lookup: CDR1 MNHEY, CDR2 SMNVEV (reference sequence). The CDR3 totals 15 residues. The ends lost 0 bases at V and 6 bases at J; junction bases unmatched: 6. This chain's CDR3 is CASSLSAGGLFEQYF. The DNA of the CDR3 is TGTGCCAGCAGTTTATCAGCGGGAGGATTGTTCGAGCAGTACTTC.

The DNA for the CDR3 is TGCGCCAGCAGCCAAGATAGGACGGGGGGCACGAACACCGGGGAGCTGTTTTTT. Its translation: CASSQDRTGGTNTGELFF. The V gene is TRBV4-3, the J gene TRBJ2-2, with D possibly being TRBD2 (7 bases). The CDR3 totals 18 residues. Germline V gives CDR1 LGHNA, CDR2 YSLEER. Between the trimmed V and J ends, which lost 0 bases and 0 bases, there was a span of 14 bases.

The genes are TRBV4-2 and TRBJ1-2, with 7 nucleotides matching TRBD1. Looked up from germline, CDR1 is LGHNA and CDR2 is YNFKEQ. V lost 1 base and J lost 6; bases outside the gene matches: 2. This CDR3 contains 13 residues. In DNA form, the CDR3 reads TGTGCCAGCAGCCAAGGACAGGGCGATGGCTACACCTTC. This gives the protein CASSQGQGDGYTF.

The chain is built from TRBV4-1 and TRBJ2-1; 12 nucleotides agree with TRBD2. V lost 3 bases to trimming and J lost 7 bases; unmatched junction nucleotides: 7. CDR1 MGHRA and CDR2 YSYEKL come from the germline V gene. This CDR3 is built from 16 residues. CDR3 nucleotide sequence: TGCGCCAGCAGCCACCCACTAGCGGGAGGCGGGAATGAGCAGTTCTTC. Translating gives CASSHPLAGGGNEQFF.

This chain links TRBV11-2 with TRBJ1-2; 11 bases map to TRBD1. Trimming at V came to 3 bases and at J to 2 bases, leaving 2 bases not matched to a gene. Per germline, CDR1 SGHAT and CDR2 FQNNGV. The CDR3 is 15 residues long. CDR3 protein: CASSFGTGGNYGYTF. The CDR3 DNA reads TGTGCCAGCAGCTTTGGGACAGGGGGGAACTATGGCTACACCTTC.

The genes are TRBV6-5 and TRBJ2-5; 10 bases map to TRBD1. The CDR3 extends over 16 amino acids. V gave up 0 bases and J gave up 5 bases; unmatched junction bases: 6. Germline V gives CDR1 MNHEY, CDR2 SVGAGI. CDR3 sequence reads: CASSYSRQGAEETQYF. The CDR3 nucleotides are TGTGCCAGCAGTTACTCAAGACAGGGGGCGGAGGAGACCCAGTACTTC.

The chain combines TRBV7-6 with TRBJ2-7; TRBD2 matches at 11 bases. This CDR3 is built from 14 residues. Germline V lookup: CDR1 SGHVS, CDR2 FNYEAQ. Trimming removed 6 bases from V and 4 bases from J; junction bases left unmatched: 5. CDR3 sequence (DNA): TGTGCCAGCAGTCCTCTAGCGGGAGGTTACGAGCAGTACTTC. It yields the protein CASSPLAGGYEQYF.

V usage is TRBV19 and J usage is TRBJ1-5; D is ambiguous. This CDR3 contains 15 residues. Trimming shortened V by 5 bases and J by 1 base, and 12 bases separated the two germline ends. Germline V CDR1 and CDR2: LNHDA, SQIVND (reference sequence). The CDR3 region is CASSYTIWSNQPQHF. The CDR3 region has the DNA TGTGCCAGTAGTTACACGATTTGGAGCAATCAGCCCCAGCATTTT.

V is TRBV27 and J is TRBJ1-1; D is perhaps TRBD1 (5 bases). The CDR3 length is 12 residues. The germline V gene has CDR1 MNHEY and CDR2 SMNVEV (reference sequence). V was cut by 3 bases and J by 7 bases, with 9 bases left in between. The CDR3 sequence: CASSFSGNEAFF. Written as DNA, the CDR3 is TGTGCCAGCAGTTTTTCAGGGAATGAAGCTTTCTTT.

The chain links TRBV2 to TRBJ2-2, with D hard to call. From germline, CDR1 is SNHLY and CDR2 FYNNEI. With 2 bases removed from V and 0 bases from J, the gap between germline ends came to 4 bases. The CDR3 loop spans 14 amino acids. CDR3 sequence (DNA): TGTGCCAGCAGTGAACCCGCGAACACCGGGGAGCTGTTTTTT. Translating it yields CASSEPANTGELFF.

The V and J genes are TRBV4-3 and TRBJ2-1; 11 bases fit TRBD2. This CDR3 comprises 16 residues. Unmatched junction bases numbered 8, after V lost 5 bases and J lost 5 bases. The germline gives CDR1 LGHNA, CDR2 YSLEER. CDR3 bases: TGCGCCAGCAGCACCCGCCTAGCGGGGGGAGACAATGAGCAGTTCTTC. The encoded protein is CASSTRLAGGDNEQFF.

Only one count was recorded for this clone. The chain couples TRBV4-3 to TRBJ1-6; 8 positions match TRBD1. The germline V gene encodes CDR1 LGHNA and CDR2 YSLEER. V lost 1 base, J lost 9 bases, and 5 bases stayed unmatched. The CDR3 consists of 15 residues. The CDR3: CASSQGTGGGSPLHF. The CDR3 coding sequence is TGCGCCAGCAGCCAAGGTACAGGGGGAGGTTCACCCCTCCACTTT.

The J gene is TRBJ1-6, the V gene TRBV6-5, with D possibly matching TRBD1 (5 bases). The CDR3 has 15 amino acids. V lost 7 bases and J 6 bases, leaving 16 bases between the germline ends. The germline V gene encodes CDR1 MNHEY and CDR2 SVGAGI. This CDR3 is CASTFGRGLNSPLHF. DNA for the CDR3: TGTGCCAGCACCTTTGGTAGGGGACTTAATTCACCCCTCCACTTT.

The chain couples TRBV9 to TRBJ1-1; D is unresolved. Germline-derived CDR1 and CDR2 are SGDLS and YYNGEE. The CDR3 extends over 15 amino acids. V lost 3 bases and J lost 2, with 14 bases in between. The chain's CDR3 is CASSAPSRGNTEAFF. The CDR3 DNA reads TGTGCCAGCAGCGCACCCTCTCGGGGAAACACTGAAGCTTTCTTT.

The chain uses TRBV27 and TRBJ1-5; D possibly corresponds to TRBD1 (5 bases). Deletions cut 4 bases from V and 3 bases from J, with 10 bases between. This CDR3 has 14 amino acids. Germline values: CDR1 MNHEY, CDR2 SMNVEV (reference sequence). This CDR3 reads CASSYQGFNQPQHF. The CDR3 bases are TGTGCCAGCAGTTACCAGGGCTTCAATCAGCCCCAGCATTTT.